These T cell receptor beta chains were read from a single sample in a study of spatial heterogeneity in lung cancer. A single record per CDR3 protein comes from TCRdb applying MiXCR to the 5' RACE reads. In the table there are fewer than 45,000 distinct CDR3 sequences, nearly 7% of which are singletons. The source was PBMCs, collected at surgery. These receptors originate from a female donor with early-stage non-small cell lung cancer. Both conserved end residues are part of each CDR3. The order of the fields is J gene, CDR3 length, D gene, clone size, V gene, CDR3 protein, CDR3 DNA. A D gene is named only where the DNA matches it firmly. Clone sizes are given selectively: once, few, many, or a class where the clone is expanded.

>TRBJ1-1|14|-|-|TRBV5-1
CASSLSAPSGEAFF
TGCGCCAGCAGTCTTTCGGCCCCCTCGGGTGAAGCTTTCTTT
>TRBJ2-5|14|-|few|TRBV5-1
CASSLQGNRVTQYF
TGCGCCAGCAGCTTGCAGGGGAACAGGGTCACCCAGTACTTC
>TRBJ2-7|12|-|many|TRBV24-1
CATSGQTEEQYF
TGTGCCACCAGTGGCCAGACGGAAGAGCAGTACTTC
>TRBJ2-1|16|TRBD2|many|TRBV12-3/TRBV12-4
CASKRGTSGTNNEQFF
TGTGCCAGCAAACGAGGGACTAGCGGGACCAACAATGAGCAGTTCTTC
>TRBJ2-7|13|-|-|TRBV12-5
CASGRRTRHEQYF
TGTGCTAGTGGCAGAAGGACCCGCCACGAGCAGTACTTC
>TRBJ2-1|14|-|many|TRBV29-1
CSVEGGSSYNEQFF
TGCAGCGTCGAGGGGGGGAGCTCCTACAATGAGCAGTTCTTC
>TRBJ1-1|14|-|many|TRBV7-9
CASSLGQLNTEAFF
TGTGCCAGCAGCCTAGGACAACTGAACACTGAAGCTTTCTTT
>TRBJ2-3|14|-|-|TRBV12-3/TRBV12-4
CASSLTTSTDTQYF
TGTGCCAGCAGTCTGACTACTAGCACAGATACGCAGTATTTT
>TRBJ1-1|16|-|-|TRBV29-1
CSVVRTSSHMNTEAFF
TGCAGCGTTGTAAGGACGTCGAGCCATATGAACACTGAAGCTTTCTTT
>TRBJ2-5|12|-|few|TRBV24-1
CATGRGRGTQYF
TGTGCCACCGGCCGGGGACGTGGGACCCAGTACTTC
>TRBJ2-3|14|TRBD2|many|TRBV7-2
CASSVVGTSGTQYF
TGTGCCAGCAGCGTAGTAGGGACTAGCGGTACGCAGTATTTT
>TRBJ2-1|14|TRBD2|many|TRBV28
CASRAGLAGNEQFF
TGTGCCAGCAGAGCGGGACTAGCGGGCAATGAGCAGTTCTTC
>TRBJ2-5|12|-|many|TRBV2
CASSVGKETQYF
TGTGCCAGCAGTGTAGGGAAAGAGACCCAGTACTTC
>TRBJ1-2|14|-|-|TRBV5-1
CASSLNTENYGYTF
TGCGCCAGCAGCTTGAATACAGAAAACTATGGCTACACCTTC
>TRBJ1-1|14|TRBD1|few|TRBV7-9
CASSQTGGRTEAFF
TGTGCCAGCAGCCAGACAGGGGGCAGGACTGAAGCTTTCTTT
>TRBJ1-1|16|TRBD1|many|TRBV5-4
CASSSGGTGSRTEAFF
TGTGCCAGCAGCTCAGGCGGGACAGGGAGCCGGACTGAAGCTTTCTTT
>TRBJ2-3|15|-|many|TRBV24-1
CATSPYTGAPDTQYF
TGTGCCACCAGTCCATATACCGGGGCCCCAGATACGCAGTATTTT
>TRBJ2-5|13|TRBD1|many|TRBV7-9
CASSLGQSETQYF
TGTGCCAGCAGCTTGGGACAGTCGGAGACCCAGTACTTC
>TRBJ2-1|14|TRBD1|few|TRBV20-1
CSARDGQGMSEQFF
TGCAGTGCTAGAGACGGACAGGGGATGAGTGAGCAGTTCTTC
>TRBJ2-2|15|-|-|TRBV5-1
CASATGNRDTGELFF
TGCGCCAGCGCTACCGGAAACAGGGACACCGGGGAGCTGTTTTTT
>TRBJ2-5|15|-|few|TRBV5-8
CASSSRPVKWETQYF
TGTGCCAGCAGCTCTCGGCCCGTAAAATGGGAGACCCAGTACTTC
>TRBJ2-5|16|-|many|TRBV11-2
CASSLDRGTAPETQYF
TGTGCCAGCAGCTTAGATCGGGGGACAGCTCCGGAGACCCAGTACTTC
>TRBJ1-1|15|-|many|TRBV28
CASSSAPRGDTEAFF
TGTGCCAGCAGTTCCGCCCCGCGGGGGGACACTGAAGCTTTCTTT
>TRBJ1-2|14|TRBD1|-|TRBV18
CASSPRTGEYGYTF
TGTGCCAGCTCACCAAGGACAGGGGAATATGGCTACACCTTC
>TRBJ1-5|15|-|many|TRBV5-1
CASSLEGVGNQPQHF
TGCGCCAGCAGCTTGGAGGGGGTCGGCAATCAGCCCCAGCATTTT
>TRBJ1-1|17|TRBD1|few|TRBV20-1
CSAPGQGRGAMNTEAFF
TGCAGTGCCCCCGGACAGGGTAGAGGGGCAATGAACACTGAAGCTTTCTTT
>TRBJ1-6|14|TRBD1|-|TRBV7-3
CASSSGGYNSPLHF
TGTGCCAGCAGCTCAGGGGGATATAATTCACCCCTCCACTTT
>TRBJ2-3|15|-|many|TRBV7-2
CASSLSSLSTDTQYF
TGTGCCAGCAGCTTATCTAGTTTGAGCACAGATACGCAGTATTTT
>TRBJ1-1|14|-|many|TRBV24-1
CATSDSPSGNEAFF
TGTGCCACCAGTGATTCCCCTTCGGGGAATGAAGCTTTCTTT
>TRBJ2-7|17|TRBD2|-|TRBV6-2/TRBV6-3
CASSYNSRAGRAYEQYF
TGTGCCAGCAGTTACAACTCCCGAGCGGGGAGGGCCTACGAGCAGTACTTC
>TRBJ1-2|16|-|-|TRBV6-6
CASSYSGGGANYGYTF
TGTGCCAGCAGTTACTCGGGAGGGGGAGCTAACTATGGCTACACCTTC
>TRBJ2-3|14|TRBD1|many|TRBV6-5
CASKAGGAIDTQYF
TGTGCCAGCAAGGCAGGGGGCGCGATAGATACGCAGTATTTT
>TRBJ2-4|12|TRBD1|many|TRBV9
CASGGQGDIQYF
TGTGCCAGCGGGGGACAGGGCGACATTCAGTACTTC
>TRBJ1-1|17|TRBD1|-|TRBV7-9
CASSSPGQATMNTEAFF
TGTGCCAGCAGCTCCCCGGGACAGGCGACCATGAACACTGAAGCTTTCTTT
>TRBJ1-5|16|-|many|TRBV25-1
CASSASGGWGNQPQHF
TGTGCCAGCAGTGCCTCCGGCGGGTGGGGGAATCAGCCCCAGCATTTT
>TRBJ2-7|15|-|few|TRBV15
CATSRPGALSYEQYF
TGTGCCACCAGCAGACCGGGGGCCCTATCCTACGAGCAGTACTTC
>TRBJ2-3|16|TRBD1|-|TRBV15
CATSRHRGRSTDTQYF
TGTGCCACCAGCAGGCACAGGGGCCGAAGCACAGATACGCAGTATTTT
>TRBJ2-5|15|TRBD2|many|TRBV3-1
CASSQDLAGEETQYF
TGTGCCAGCAGCCAAGATTTAGCGGGAGAAGAGACCCAGTACTTC
>TRBJ1-1|13|-|many|TRBV30
CAFRTATLTEAFF
TGTGCCTTCCGGACAGCGACCCTCACTGAAGCTTTCTTT
>TRBJ2-4|18|TRBD1|few|TRBV4-3
CASSQDLGTGLAKNIQYF
TGCGCCAGCAGCCAAGATCTTGGGACAGGGTTGGCCAAAAACATTCAGTACTTC
>TRBJ2-7|15|TRBD1|many|TRBV6-1
CASSPTRDRAYEQYF
TGTGCCAGCAGTCCGACCCGGGACAGGGCCTACGAGCAGTACTTC